This passage covers 13 T cell receptor beta chains from one sample sequenced in a study of blood T cell repertoires in COVID-19. Some clones are missing from TCRdb's copy, which holds only in-frame ones; the method was immunoSEQ multiplex PCR. The table has 200,000 to 250,000 clones, roughly 87% seen once. The source material was PBMCs or T cells enriched from blood (not recorded which). These receptors came from a man aged 25 to 45 who had recovered from COVID-19.

The rearrangement joins TRBV2 to TRBJ2-7; TRBD2 agrees at 10 bases. The CDR3 extends over 16 amino acids. V lost 7 bases and J lost 0; bases outside the gene matches: 9. The germline V gene has CDR1 SNHLY and CDR2 FYNNEI. DNA for the CDR3: TGTGCCAGCATTAAAAGCCCTAGCGGGAGCTCCTACGAGCAGTACTTC. Translating gives CASIKSPSGSSYEQYF.

The J gene is TRBJ1-1, the V gene TRBV20-1; a possible D gene is TRBD1 (5 bases). The germline V gene encodes CDR1 DFQATT and CDR2 SNEGSKA (reference sequence). The CDR3 has 13 amino acids. The ends were cut back, 3 bases at V and 3 bases at J, with 11 bases in the middle. CDR3 sequence: CSASWAGDTEAFF. In DNA, the CDR3 is TGCAGTGCTAGTTGGGCGGGGGACACTGAAGCTTTCTTT.

The rearrangement joins TRBV18 to TRBJ2-5; 7 nucleotides match TRBD1. Germline-derived CDR1 and CDR2 are KGHSH and LQKENI. J lost 0 bases, V lost 8 bases, and 15 bases had no gene match. CDR3 length equals 17 residues. The CDR3 sequence: CASLGTAKISYQETQYF. For the CDR3, the DNA is TGTGCCAGCCTAGGGACAGCGAAGATATCGTACCAAGAGACCCAGTACTTC. Together with reference TRBV18 and TRBJ2-5, the CDR3 gives the full variable domain: NAGVMQNPRHLVRRRGQEARLRCSPMKGHSHVYWYRQLPEEGLKFMVYLQKENIIDESGMPKERFSAEFPKEGPSILRIQQVVRGDSAAYFCASLGTAKISYQETQYFGPGTRLLVL.

This chain joins TRBV7-9 and TRBJ2-2; 11 bases align to TRBD2. With 2 bases clipped from V and 5 bases from J, the junction kept 7 bases outside the gene matches. CDR3 size: 17 residues. Germline loops: CDR1 SEHNR, CDR2 FQNEAQ (reference sequence). The DNA for the CDR3 is TGTGCCAGCAGCTTACTAGCGGGGGGCCTTTGGACCGGGGAGCTGTTTTTT. It translates to CASSLLAGGLWTGELFF.

This clone was counted once. The rearrangement joins TRBV18 to TRBJ2-4, with D unresolved. V lost 3 bases and J 3 bases, leaving 12 bases between the germline ends. The CDR3 contains 15 residues. Germline values: CDR1 KGHSH, CDR2 LQKENI. CDR3 sequence: CASSPPSVDKNIQYF. In DNA, the CDR3 is TGTGCCAGCTCACCCCCGTCGGTTGACAAAAACATTCAGTACTTC.

The chain joins TRBV28 to TRBJ1-5; D is possibly TRBD1 (6 bases). Per germline, CDR1 MDHEN and CDR2 SYDVKM. The CDR3 totals 14 residues. V dropped 2 bases and J dropped 4 bases, with 9 bases sitting between them. CDR3 residues: CASSLVGQNQPQHF. The CDR3 nucleotides are TGTGCCAGCAGTTTAGTGGGACAAAATCAGCCCCAGCATTTT.

This chain links TRBV6-5 with TRBJ1-6; no definite D call. The germline V gene has CDR1 MNHEY and CDR2 SVGAGI. This CDR3 region has 14 residues. Trimming removed 0 bases from V and 9 bases from J, with 9 bases in between. Here the CDR3 DNA reads TGTGCCAGCAGTTACTCGTTACGAGGTTCACCCCTCCACTTT. Translated: CASSYSLRGSPLHF.

The rearrangement links TRBV20-1 to TRBJ1-3, with 7 bases that match TRBD1. With V trimmed by 3 bases and J by 7 bases, 6 bases remained unmatched. The CDR3 consists of 13 residues. The V gene's germline CDR1 is DFQATT and CDR2 SNEGSKA (reference sequence). CDR3 loop: CSASSQGVNTIYF. As DNA, the CDR3 is TGCAGTGCTAGTAGCCAGGGGGTCAACACCATATATTTT.

This chain uses TRBV5-6 with TRBJ1-4, with 7 nucleotides matching TRBD1. V lost 3 bases, J lost 5 bases, and 4 bases stayed unmatched. CDR3 size: 14 residues. Germline V CDR1 and CDR2: SGHDT, YYEEEE. This CDR3 reads CASSWGQSNEKLFF. For the CDR3, the DNA is TGTGCCAGCAGCTGGGGACAGAGCAATGAAAAACTGTTTTTT.

In this sample, this clone turned up once. The rearrangement uses TRBV7-8 and TRBJ1-1; 9 positions match TRBD1. Trimming at V came to 8 bases and at J to 5 bases, leaving 12 bases not matched to a gene. Per germline, CDR1 SGHVS and CDR2 FQNEAQ. There are 15 residues in the CDR3. The CDR3 loop is CASSWRDRARTEAFF. DNA for the CDR3: TGTGCCAGCTCTTGGCGGGACAGGGCGAGGACTGAAGCTTTCTTT.

The CDR3 nucleotides read TGTGCCAGCAGTGATCTGGGACAGGGGGCGTCTGGGGCCAACGTCCTGACTTTC. Translated, it gives CASSDLGQGASGANVLTF. The V and J genes are TRBV6-4 and TRBJ2-6; 12 nucleotides align to TRBD1. The germline V gene has CDR1 MRHNA and CDR2 SNTAGT. This CDR3 has 18 amino acids. V trimming: 3 bases; J trimming: 1 base; junction bases outside the gene matches: 4.

V is TRBV9 and J is TRBJ2-1, with 10 nucleotides matching TRBD2. Germline V gene sequence: CDR1 SGDLS, CDR2 YYNGEE. V was clipped by 6 bases and J by 6 bases; unmatched bases: 6. This CDR3 region has 14 residues. The CDR3 bases are TGTGCCAGCACCCCTAGCGGGGGTAGCAATGAGCAGTTCTTC. It translates to CASTPSGGSNEQFF.

The chain couples TRBV4-1 to TRBJ2-7; 8 positions agree with TRBD2. With 0 bases clipped from V and 1 base from J, the junction kept 17 bases outside the gene matches. Germline lookup yields CDR1 MGHRA and CDR2 YSYEKL. There are 20 residues in the CDR3. CDR3 coding DNA: TGCGCCAGCAGCCAAGATCGAAGGGGGGCTAGCGGGTCTAGTTCCTACGAGCAGTACTTC. Encoded protein: CASSQDRRGASGSSSYEQYF.